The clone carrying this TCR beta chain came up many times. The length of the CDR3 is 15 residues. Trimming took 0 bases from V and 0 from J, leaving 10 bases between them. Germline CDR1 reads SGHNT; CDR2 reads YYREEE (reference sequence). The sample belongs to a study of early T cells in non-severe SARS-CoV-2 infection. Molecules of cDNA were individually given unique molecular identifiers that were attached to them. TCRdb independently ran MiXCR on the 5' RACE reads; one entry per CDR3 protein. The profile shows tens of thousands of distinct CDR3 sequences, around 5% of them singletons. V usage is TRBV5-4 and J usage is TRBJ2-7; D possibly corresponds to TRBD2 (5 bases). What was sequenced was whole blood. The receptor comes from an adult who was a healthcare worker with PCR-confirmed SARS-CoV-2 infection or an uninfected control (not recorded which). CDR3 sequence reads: CASSLAEEGSYEQYF. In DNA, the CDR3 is TGTGCCAGCAGCTTGGCGGAGGAAGGCTCCTACGAGCAGTACTTC.